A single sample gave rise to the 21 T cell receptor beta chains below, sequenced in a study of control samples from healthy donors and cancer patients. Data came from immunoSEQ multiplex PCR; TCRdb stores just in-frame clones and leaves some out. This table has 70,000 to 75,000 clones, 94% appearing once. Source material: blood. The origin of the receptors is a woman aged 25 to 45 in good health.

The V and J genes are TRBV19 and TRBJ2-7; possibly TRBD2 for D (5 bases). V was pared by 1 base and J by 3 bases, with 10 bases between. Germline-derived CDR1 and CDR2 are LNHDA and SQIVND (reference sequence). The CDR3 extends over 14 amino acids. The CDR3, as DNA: TGTGCCAGTAGTATAGGCGGGTGGGACTACGAGCAGTACTTC. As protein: CASSIGGWDYEQYF.

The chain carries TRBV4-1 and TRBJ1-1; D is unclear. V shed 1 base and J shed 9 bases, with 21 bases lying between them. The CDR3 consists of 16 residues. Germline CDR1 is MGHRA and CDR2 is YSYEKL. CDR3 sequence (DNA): TGCGCCAGCAGCCAAGTTCATCTACTATTTCCCGAGAAAGCTTTCTTT. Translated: CASSQVHLLFPEKAFF.

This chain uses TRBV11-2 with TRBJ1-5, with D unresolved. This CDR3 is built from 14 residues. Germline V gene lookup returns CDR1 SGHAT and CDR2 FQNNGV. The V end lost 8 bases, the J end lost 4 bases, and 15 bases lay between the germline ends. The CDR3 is CASSEHPRNQPQHF. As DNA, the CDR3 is TGTGCCAGCTCCGAACATCCTCGAAATCAGCCCCAGCATTTT. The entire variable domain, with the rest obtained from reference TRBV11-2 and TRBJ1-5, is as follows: EAGVAQSPRYKIIEKRQSVAFWCNPISGHATLYWYQQILGQGPKLLIQFQNNGVVDDSQLPKDRFSAERLKGVDSTLKIQPAKLEDSAVYLCASSEHPRNQPQHFGDGTRLSIL.

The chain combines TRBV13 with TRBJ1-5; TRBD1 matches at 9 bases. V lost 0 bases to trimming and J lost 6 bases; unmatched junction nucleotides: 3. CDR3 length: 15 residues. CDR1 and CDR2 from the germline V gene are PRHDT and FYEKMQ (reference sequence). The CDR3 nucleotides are TGTGCCAGCAGCTTAGGGGGACAGGGAATTCAGCCCCAGCATTTT. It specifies CASSLGGQGIQPQHF.

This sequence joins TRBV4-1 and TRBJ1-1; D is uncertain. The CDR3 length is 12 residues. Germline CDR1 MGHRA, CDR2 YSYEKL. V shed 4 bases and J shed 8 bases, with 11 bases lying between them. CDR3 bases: TGCGCCAGCAGCCGCGAGGGCAGAGAAGCTTTCTTT. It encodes CASSREGREAFF.

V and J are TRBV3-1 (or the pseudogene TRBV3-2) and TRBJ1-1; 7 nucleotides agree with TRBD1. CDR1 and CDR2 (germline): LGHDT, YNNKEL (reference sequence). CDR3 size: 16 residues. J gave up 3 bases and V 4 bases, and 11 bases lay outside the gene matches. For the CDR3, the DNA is TGTGCCAGCAGCCCAACTACCCACAGGGGATACACTGAAGCTTTCTTT. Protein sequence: CASSPTTHRGYTEAFF.

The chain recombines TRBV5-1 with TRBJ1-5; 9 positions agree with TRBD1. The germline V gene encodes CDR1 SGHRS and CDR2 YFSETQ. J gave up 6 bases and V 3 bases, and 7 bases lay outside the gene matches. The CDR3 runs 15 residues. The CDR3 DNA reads TGCGCCAGCAGCTCCGGGACAGGGCTCTTTCAGCCCCAGCATTTT. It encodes CASSSGTGLFQPQHF.

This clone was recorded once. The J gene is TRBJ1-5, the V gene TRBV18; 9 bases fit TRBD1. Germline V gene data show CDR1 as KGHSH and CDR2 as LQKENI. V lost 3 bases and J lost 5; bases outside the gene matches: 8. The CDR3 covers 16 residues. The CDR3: CASSPPGDREYQPQHF. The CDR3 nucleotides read TGTGCCAGCTCACCGCCAGGGGACAGGGAGTATCAGCCCCAGCATTTT.

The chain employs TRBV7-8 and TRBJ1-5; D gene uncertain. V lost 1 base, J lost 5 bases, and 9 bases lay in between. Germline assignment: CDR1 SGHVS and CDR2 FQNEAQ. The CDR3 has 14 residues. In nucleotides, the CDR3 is TGTGCCAGCAGCTTAGAACGGGAATATCAGCCCCAGCATTTT. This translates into CASSLEREYQPQHF.

The chain's CDR3 is CATLLGTGELFF. The CDR3 DNA is TGTGCCACCCTTCTGGGCACCGGGGAGCTGTTTTTT. V is TRBV7-8 and J is TRBJ2-2; D is undetermined. Trimming stripped 10 bases from V and 4 bases from J, with 10 bases between. The CDR3 runs 12 residues. Germline CDR1 reads SGHVS; CDR2 reads FQNEAQ. Together with reference TRBV7-8 and TRBJ2-2, the CDR3 gives the full variable domain: GAGVSQSPRYKVAKRGQDVALRCDPISGHVSLFWYQQALGQGPEFLTYFQNEAQLDKSGLPSDRFFAERPEGSVSTLKIQRTQQEDSAVYLCATLLGTGELFFGEGSRLTVL.

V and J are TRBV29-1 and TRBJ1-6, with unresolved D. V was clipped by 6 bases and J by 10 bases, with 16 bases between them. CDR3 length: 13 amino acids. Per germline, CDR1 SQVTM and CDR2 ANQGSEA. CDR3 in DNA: TGCAGCGTATCAGAGAATACCTTCTCACCCCTCCACTTT. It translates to CSVSENTFSPLHF.

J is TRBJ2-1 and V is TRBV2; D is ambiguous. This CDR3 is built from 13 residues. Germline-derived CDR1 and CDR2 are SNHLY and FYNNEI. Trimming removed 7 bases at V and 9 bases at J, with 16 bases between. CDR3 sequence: CASIARIPGEQFF. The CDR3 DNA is TGTGCCAGCATTGCCAGGATCCCGGGTGAGCAGTTCTTC.

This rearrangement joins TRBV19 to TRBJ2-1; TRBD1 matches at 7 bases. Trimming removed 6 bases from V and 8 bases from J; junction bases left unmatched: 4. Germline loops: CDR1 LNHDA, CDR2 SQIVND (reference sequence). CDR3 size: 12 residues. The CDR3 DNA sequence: TGTGCCAGTAGAGACAGGGAAGATGAGCAGTTCTTC. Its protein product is CASRDREDEQFF.

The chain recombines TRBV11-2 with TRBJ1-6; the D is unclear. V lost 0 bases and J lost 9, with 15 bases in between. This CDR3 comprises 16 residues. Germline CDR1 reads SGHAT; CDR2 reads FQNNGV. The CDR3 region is CASSLDLEAQVSPLHF. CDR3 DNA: TGTGCCAGCAGCTTAGATCTCGAGGCCCAGGTTTCACCCCTCCACTTT. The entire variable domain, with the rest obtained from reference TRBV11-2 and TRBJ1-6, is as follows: EAGVAQSPRYKIIEKRQSVAFWCNPISGHATLYWYQQILGQGPKLLIQFQNNGVVDDSQLPKDRFSAERLKGVDSTLKIQPAKLEDSAVYLCASSLDLEAQVSPLHFGNGTRLTVT.

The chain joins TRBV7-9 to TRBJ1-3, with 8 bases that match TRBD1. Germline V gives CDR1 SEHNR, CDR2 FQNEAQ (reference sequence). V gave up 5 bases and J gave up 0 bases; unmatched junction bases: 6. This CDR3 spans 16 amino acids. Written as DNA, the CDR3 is TGTGCCAGCAGCCCGAGGACAGGGAACTCTGGAAACACCATATATTTT. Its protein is CASSPRTGNSGNTIYF.

CDR3 nucleotide sequence: TGTGCCAGCAGCCTAGGACACTACAATGAGCAGTTCTTC. It translates to CASSLGHYNEQFF. The genes are TRBV14 and TRBJ2-1; the D gene is possibly TRBD1 (5 bases). Trimming shortened V by 4 bases and J by 3 bases, and 7 bases separated the two germline ends. The germline CDR1 and CDR2 sequences are SGHDN and FVKESK. The length of the CDR3 is 13 residues.

CDR3 amino acids: CASSRDRYDGYTF. CDR3 coding DNA: TGTGCCAGCAGCCGGGACAGGTACGATGGCTACACCTTC. The chain couples TRBV7-3 to TRBJ1-2; 8 bases are shared with TRBD1. Germline-derived CDR1 and CDR2 are SGHTA and FQGTGA. V dropped 5 bases and J dropped 6; count of bases not matched to a gene: 5. This CDR3 is built from 13 residues. The full variable domain, its missing parts supplied by reference TRBV7-3 and TRBJ1-2, is GAGVSQTPSNKVTEKGKYVELRCDPISGHTALYWYRQSLGQGPEFLIYFQGTGAADDSGLPNDRFFAVRPEGSVSTLKIQRTERGDSAVYLCASSRDRYDGYTFGSGTRLTVV.

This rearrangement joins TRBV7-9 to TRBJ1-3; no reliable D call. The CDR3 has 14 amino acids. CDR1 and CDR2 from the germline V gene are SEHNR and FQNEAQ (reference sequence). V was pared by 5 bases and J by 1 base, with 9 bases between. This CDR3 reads CASSLAVSGNTIYF. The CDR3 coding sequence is TGTGCCAGCAGCCTTGCGGTATCTGGAAACACCATATATTTT.

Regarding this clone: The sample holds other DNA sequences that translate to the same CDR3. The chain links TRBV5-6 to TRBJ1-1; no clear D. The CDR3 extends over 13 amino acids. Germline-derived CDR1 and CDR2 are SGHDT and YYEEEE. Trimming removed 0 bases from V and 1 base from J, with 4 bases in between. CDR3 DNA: TGTGCCAGCAGCTTGGCAGGGAACACTGAAGCTTTCTTT. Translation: CASSLAGNTEAFF.

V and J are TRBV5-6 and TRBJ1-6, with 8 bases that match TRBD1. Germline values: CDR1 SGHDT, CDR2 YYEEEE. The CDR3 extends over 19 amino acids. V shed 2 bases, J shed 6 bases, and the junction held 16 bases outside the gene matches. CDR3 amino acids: CASSLGQKRTGRFNSPLHF. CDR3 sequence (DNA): TGTGCCAGCAGCTTAGGGCAAAAGAGGACAGGGAGGTTTAATTCACCCCTCCACTTT.

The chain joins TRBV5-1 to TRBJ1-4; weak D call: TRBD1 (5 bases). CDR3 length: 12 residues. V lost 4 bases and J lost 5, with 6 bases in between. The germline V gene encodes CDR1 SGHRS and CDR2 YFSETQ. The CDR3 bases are TGCGCCAGCAGCCGGGACAATGAAAAACTGTTTTTT. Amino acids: CASSRDNEKLFF.